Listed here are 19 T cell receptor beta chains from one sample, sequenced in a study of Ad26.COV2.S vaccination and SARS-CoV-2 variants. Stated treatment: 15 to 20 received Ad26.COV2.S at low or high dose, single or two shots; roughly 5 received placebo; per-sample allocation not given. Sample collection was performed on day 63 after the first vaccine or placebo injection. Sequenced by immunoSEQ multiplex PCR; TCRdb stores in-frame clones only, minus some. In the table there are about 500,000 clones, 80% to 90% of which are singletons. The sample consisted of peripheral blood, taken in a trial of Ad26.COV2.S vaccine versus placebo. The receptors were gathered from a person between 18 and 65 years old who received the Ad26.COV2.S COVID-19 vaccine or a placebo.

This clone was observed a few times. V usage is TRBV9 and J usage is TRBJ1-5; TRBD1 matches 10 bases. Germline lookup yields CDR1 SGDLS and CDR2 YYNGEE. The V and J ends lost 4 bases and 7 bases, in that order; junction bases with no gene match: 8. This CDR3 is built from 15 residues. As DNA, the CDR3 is TGTGCCAGCAGCCCTGGACAGGGGGTGCTCCAGCCCCAGCATTTT. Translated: CASSPGQGVLQPQHF.

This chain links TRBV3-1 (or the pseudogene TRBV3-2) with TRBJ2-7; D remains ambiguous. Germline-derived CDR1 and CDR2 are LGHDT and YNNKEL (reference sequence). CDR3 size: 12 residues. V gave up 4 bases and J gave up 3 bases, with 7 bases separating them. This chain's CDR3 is CASSRTNYEQYF. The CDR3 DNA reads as TGTGCCAGCAGCCGAACAAACTACGAGCAGTACTTC.

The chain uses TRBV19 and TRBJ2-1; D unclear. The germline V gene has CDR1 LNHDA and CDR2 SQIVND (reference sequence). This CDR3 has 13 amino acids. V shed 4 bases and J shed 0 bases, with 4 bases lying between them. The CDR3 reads CASSTASYNEQFF. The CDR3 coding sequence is TGTGCCAGTAGTACGGCCTCCTACAATGAGCAGTTCTTC.

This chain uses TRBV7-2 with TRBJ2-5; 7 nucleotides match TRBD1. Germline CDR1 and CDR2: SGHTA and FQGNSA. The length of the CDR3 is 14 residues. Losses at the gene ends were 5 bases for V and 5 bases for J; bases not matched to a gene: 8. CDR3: CASSPRGSRETQYF. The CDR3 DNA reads TGTGCCAGCAGCCCCAGGGGGTCGCGTGAGACCCAGTACTTC.

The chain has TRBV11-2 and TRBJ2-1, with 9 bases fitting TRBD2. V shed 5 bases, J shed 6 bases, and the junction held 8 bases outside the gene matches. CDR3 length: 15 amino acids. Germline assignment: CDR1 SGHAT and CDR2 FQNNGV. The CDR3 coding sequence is TGTGCCAGCAGCGCCCTAGCGGGAATTTCCAATGAGCAGTTCTTC. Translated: CASSALAGISNEQFF.

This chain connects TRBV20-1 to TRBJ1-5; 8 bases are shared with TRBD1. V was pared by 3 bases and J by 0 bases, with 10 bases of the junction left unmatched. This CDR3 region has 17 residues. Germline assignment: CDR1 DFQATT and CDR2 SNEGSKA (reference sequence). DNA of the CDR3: TGCAGTGCTAGTCGGGCAGGGGGCGCGTATAGCAATCAGCCCCAGCATTTT. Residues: CSASRAGGAYSNQPQHF.

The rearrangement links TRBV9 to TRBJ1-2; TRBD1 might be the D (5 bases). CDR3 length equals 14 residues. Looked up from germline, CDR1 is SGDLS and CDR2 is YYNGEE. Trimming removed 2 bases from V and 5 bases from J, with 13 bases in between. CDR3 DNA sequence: TGTGCCAGCAGCGTTCGGGGGGTCCCATATGGCTACACCTTC. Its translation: CASSVRGVPYGYTF.

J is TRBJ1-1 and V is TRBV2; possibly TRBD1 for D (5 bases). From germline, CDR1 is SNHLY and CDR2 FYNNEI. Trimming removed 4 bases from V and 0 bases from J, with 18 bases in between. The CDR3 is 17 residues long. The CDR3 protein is CASSGVSGDPLNTEAFF. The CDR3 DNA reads TGTGCCAGCAGTGGGGTGTCGGGGGACCCATTGAACACTGAAGCTTTCTTT.

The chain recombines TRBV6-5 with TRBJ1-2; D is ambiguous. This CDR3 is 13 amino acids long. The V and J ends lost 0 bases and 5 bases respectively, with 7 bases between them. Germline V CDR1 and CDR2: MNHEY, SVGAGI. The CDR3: CASSYSFSYGYTF. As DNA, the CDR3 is TGTGCCAGCAGTTACTCGTTTTCGTATGGCTACACCTTC.

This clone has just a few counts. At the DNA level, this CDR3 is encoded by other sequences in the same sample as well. The DNA for the CDR3 is TGTGCCAGCAGCTTGGGGCAGGGGGATGGCTACACCTTC. Encoded protein: CASSLGQGDGYTF. V gene TRBV5-6 combines with J gene TRBJ1-2; 7 nucleotides match TRBD1. V shed 0 bases and J 6 bases; nucleotides not matched to a gene: 2. Germline V gene sequence: CDR1 SGHDT, CDR2 YYEEEE. The CDR3 consists of 13 residues.

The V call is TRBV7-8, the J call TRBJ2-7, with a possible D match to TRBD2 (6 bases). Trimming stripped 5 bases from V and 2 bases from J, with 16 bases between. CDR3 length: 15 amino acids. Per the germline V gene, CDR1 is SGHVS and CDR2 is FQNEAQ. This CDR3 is CASSGGLAVPYEQYF. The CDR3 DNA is TGTGCCAGCAGCGGAGGATTAGCGGTCCCCTACGAGCAGTACTTC. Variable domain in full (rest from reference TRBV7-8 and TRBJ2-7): GAGVSQSPRYKVAKRGQDVALRCDPISGHVSLFWYQQALGQGPEFLTYFQNEAQLDKSGLPSDRFFAERPEGSVSTLKIQRTQQEDSAVYLCASSGGLAVPYEQYFGPGTRLTVT.

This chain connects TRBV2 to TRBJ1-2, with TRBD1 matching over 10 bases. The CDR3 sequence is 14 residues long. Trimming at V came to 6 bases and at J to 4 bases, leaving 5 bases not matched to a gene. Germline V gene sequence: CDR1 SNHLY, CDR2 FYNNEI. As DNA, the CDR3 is TGTGCCAGCAGAGGGGACAGGGGTTTCTATGGCTACACCTTC. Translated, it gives CASRGDRGFYGYTF.

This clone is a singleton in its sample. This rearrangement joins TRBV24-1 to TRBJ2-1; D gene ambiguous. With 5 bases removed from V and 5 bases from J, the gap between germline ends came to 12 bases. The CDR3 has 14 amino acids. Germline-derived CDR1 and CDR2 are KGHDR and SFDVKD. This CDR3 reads CATSALDQNNEQFF. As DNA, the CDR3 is TGTGCCACCAGTGCCCTTGACCAAAACAATGAGCAGTTCTTC.

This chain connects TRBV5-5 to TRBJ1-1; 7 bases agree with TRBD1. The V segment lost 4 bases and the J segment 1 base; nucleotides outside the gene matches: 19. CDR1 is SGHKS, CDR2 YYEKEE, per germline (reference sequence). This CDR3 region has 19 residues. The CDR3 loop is CASSRNRGYGSPRNTEAFF. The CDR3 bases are TGTGCCAGCAGCCGAAACAGGGGATACGGCAGCCCAAGGAACACTGAAGCTTTCTTT.

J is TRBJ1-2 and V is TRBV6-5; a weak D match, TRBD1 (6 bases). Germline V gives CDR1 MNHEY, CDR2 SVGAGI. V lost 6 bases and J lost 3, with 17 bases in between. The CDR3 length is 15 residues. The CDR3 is CASRLYRDTDYGYTF. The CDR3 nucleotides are TGTGCCAGCAGGCTTTATCGGGACACTGACTATGGCTACACCTTC.

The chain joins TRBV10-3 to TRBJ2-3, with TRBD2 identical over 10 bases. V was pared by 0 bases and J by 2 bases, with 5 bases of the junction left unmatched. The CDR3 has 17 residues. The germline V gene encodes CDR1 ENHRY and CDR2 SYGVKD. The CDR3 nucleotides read TGTGCCATCAGTGAGTCCGAGCGGGAGGGCCTCACAGATACGCAGTATTTT. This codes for CAISESEREGLTDTQYF.

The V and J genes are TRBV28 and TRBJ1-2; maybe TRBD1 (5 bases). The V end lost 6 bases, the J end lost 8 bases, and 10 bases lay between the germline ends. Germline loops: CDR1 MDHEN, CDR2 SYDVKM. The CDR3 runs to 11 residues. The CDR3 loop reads CASRGRDGYTF. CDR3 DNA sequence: TGTGCCAGCAGGGGGAGGGACGGCTACACCTTC.

The chain's CDR3 is CASSVVGGSPNTEAFF. The CDR3 DNA follows: TGTGCCAGCAGCGTAGTTGGGGGATCCCCTAACACTGAAGCTTTCTTT. The V and J genes are TRBV9 and TRBJ1-1, with a possible D match to TRBD1 (5 bases). The V gene's germline CDR1 is SGDLS and CDR2 YYNGEE. V gave up 0 bases and J gave up 2 bases, with 14 bases separating them. This CDR3 has 16 amino acids. Based on the CDR3 plus reference TRBV9 and TRBJ1-1, the full variable domain is DSGVTQTPKHLITATGQRVTLRCSPRSGDLSVYWYQQSLDQGLQFLIQYYNGEERAKGNILERFSAQQFPDLHSELNLSSLELGDSALYFCASSVVGGSPNTEAFFGQGTRLTVV.

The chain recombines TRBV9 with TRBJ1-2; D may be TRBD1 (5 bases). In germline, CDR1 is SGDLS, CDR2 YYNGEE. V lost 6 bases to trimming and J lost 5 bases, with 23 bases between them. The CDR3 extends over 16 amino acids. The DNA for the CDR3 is TGTGCCAGCACCCCCCTCACGCGGTTTGGGGGGTATGGCTACACCTTC. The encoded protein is CASTPLTRFGGYGYTF.